This note documents a single T cell receptor beta chain sequence. Germline values: CDR1 SGHTA, CDR2 FQGNSA. This CDR3 spans 15 amino acids. The V and J ends lost 6 bases and 5 bases respectively, with 18 bases between them. Healthy Caucasians from Russia aged about 6 to 90 served as donors. These data originate in a study of blood T cells in healthy people across ages. Alongside a J-beta primer mix, a sample-barcoded 5' primer served in a second PCR lasting roughly 7 to 11 cycles. TCRdb independently ran MiXCR on the 5' RACE reads; one entry per CDR3 protein. The sample lists over a million distinct CDR3 sequences, 40% to 45% occurring once.

The sequence came from a woman aged 18-29 years in good health. V and J are TRBV7-2 and TRBJ2-3, with D tentatively TRBD2 (6 bases). The sample taken for sequencing was blood. This CDR3 reads CASRREYARKDTQYF. Here the CDR3 DNA reads TGTGCCAGCAGACGGGAGTACGCGCGGAAAGATACGCAGTATTTT.